Listed below are T cell receptor beta chains from one sample, sequenced in a study of OX40 agonist ivuxolimab in advanced cancers. Method: immunoSEQ multiplex PCR; TCRdb's copy keeps in-frame clones and lacks some. The sample contains roughly 60,000 clones, roughly 80% of which appear only once. This material consisted of CD4+ or CD8+ T cells sorted from blood, taken in a trial of the OX40 agonist ivuxolimab. These receptors were collected from an adult with an advanced solid tumor such as melanoma, head and neck, liver or kidney cancer. The conserved cysteine and the conserved F or W are not part of the CDR3 here. The D gene is left open where the match is weak.

V gene	CDR3 length	J gene	D gene	CDR3 protein
TRBV7-3	12	TRBJ2-3	.	ASSLTGSADTQY
TRBV5-1	16	TRBJ2-7	.	ASSRGTAPEGTTYEQY
TRBV5-4	16	TRBJ2-7	.	ASSFGQTIILPGDEQY
TRBV18	15	TRBJ2-2	TRBD2	ASSPGLAGGNTGELF
TRBV6-1	13	TRBJ2-7	TRBD1	ASSDLVTGTYEQY
TRBV27	12	TRBJ1-2	.	ASSLGGGSYGYT
TRBV6-6	12	TRBJ1-5	TRBD1	ASSYGQAGQPQH
TRBV9	10	TRBJ2-5	TRBD1	ASSGGQDRQY
TRBV11-3	13	TRBJ2-1	TRBD2	ASRHTSGRVNEQF
TRBV19	13	TRBJ2-2	.	ASSPTLANTGELF
TRBV5-1	13	TRBJ2-1	.	ASSLSVGSGSAQF
TRBV27	15	TRBJ1-1	TRBD1	ASSFRFLGTGGTEAF
TRBV6-5	13	TRBJ1-3	.	ASSLVLGAGNTIY
TRBV9	11	TRBJ2-2	.	ASSEGPTGELF
TRBV5-4	13	TRBJ2-1	TRBD1	ASSGGGTGGNEQF
TRBV2	11	TRBJ2-1	TRBD1	ASSAGGEGEQF
TRBV9	12	TRBJ2-1	.	ASSPLGRPNEQF
TRBV30	11	TRBJ1-2	.	AWSRMRFYGYT
TRBV9	11	TRBJ1-1	.	ASREPGTTEAF
TRBV6-5	11	TRBJ2-7	.	ASSPLETYEQY
TRBV5-1	12	TRBJ2-1	.	ASSPGVSYNEQF
TRBV30	13	TRBJ2-5	TRBD1	AWRTGLGRQETQY
TRBV18	10	TRBJ2-3	.	ASSPSRDTQY
TRBV25-1	12	TRBJ1-1	.	ASSDRVANTEAF
TRBV11-3	12	TRBJ1-1	.	ASQGGPSGTEAF
TRBV5-1	13	TRBJ2-1	TRBD2	ASSSGLAGVSEQF
TRBV5-6	13	TRBJ1-5	.	ASSLFRGFNQPQH
TRBV18	11	TRBJ1-1	.	ASSPMGDTEAF
TRBV5-1	12	TRBJ2-1	.	ASSLAAENNEQF
TRBV10-3	11	TRBJ1-1	.	AIGAPGGTEAF
TRBV29-1	13	TRBJ2-3	.	SVEGGTTSTDTQY
TRBV5-8	13	TRBJ2-2	.	ASTSSIANTGELF
TRBV6-5	13	TRBJ2-7	.	ASTLDGQSSYEQY
TRBV5-6	10	TRBJ1-2	.	ASSSGSVAYT
TRBV19	13	TRBJ1-5	TRBD1	ASSISGGAGQPQH
TRBV19	11	TRBJ2-6	.	ASSPAGANVLT
TRBV5-1	11	TRBJ2-7	.	ASSPLLSVEQY
TRBV2	11	TRBJ1-1	.	ASSRQEDTEAF
TRBV5-6	13	TRBJ2-1	.	ASSYYIRGGDEQF
TRBV5-4	16	TRBJ2-1	TRBD2	ASSGGGQFSSSYNEQF
TRBV7-9	13	TRBJ1-1	TRBD1	ASSLVTGAYTEAF
TRBV5-4	12	TRBJ1-2	TRBD1	ASSWEQGIGGYT
TRBV27	14	TRBJ2-2	.	ASSPTGTVNTGELF
TRBV2	11	TRBJ2-1	.	ASRLALNNEQF
TRBV19	13	TRBJ2-2	TRBD2	ASTSGNLNTGELF
TRBV5-1	13	TRBJ1-1	.	ASSLVWGRHTEAF
TRBV6-1	10	TRBJ1-2	.	ASSASRGGYT
TRBV7-9	15	TRBJ2-3	TRBD2	ASSLGVASGTTDTQY
TRBV9	12	TRBJ1-1	.	ASSASAGWTEAF
TRBV7-9	11	TRBJ2-1	.	ASSSISGNEQF
TRBV5-1	14	TRBJ2-2	TRBD1	ASSLAPRQGEGELF
TRBV29-1	8	TRBJ1-1	.	SVDSHQAF
TRBV2	13	TRBJ1-4	.	ASTVDVTTNEKLF
TRBV7-2	11	TRBJ2-7	.	ASSLGVSDEQY
TRBV11-2	11	TRBJ2-5	.	ASSFTISETQY
TRBV7-2	13	TRBJ2-3	TRBD2	ASSLYGGRPDTQY
TRBV30	12	TRBJ1-1	.	AWTWGLDSPEAF